This T cell receptor beta chain is drawn from a study of CD4 T cells in relation to SARS-CoV-2 and coronaviruses. The repertoire was sequenced with immunoSEQ multiplex PCR; TCRdb's copy has only in-frame clones and lacks some. The sample lists about 41,000 clones, more than 70% seen once, with under 6% in the top ten. Notes on this clone: Its antigen is undetermined.

The V gene end was trimmed by 5 bases and the J gene end by 4 bases; junction bases not matched to a gene: 8. Germline-derived CDR1 and CDR2 are SGHAT and FQNNGV. CDR3 size: 15 residues. The chain carries TRBV11-2 and TRBJ2-1; 7 bases align to TRBD2. The specimen sequenced was naive CD4+ T cells from PBMCs, cultured in vitro. Subset specified: naive CD4+ T cells isolated by negative enrichment. This clonotype was sampled from an adult with COVID-19. As DNA, the CDR3 is TGTGCCAGCAGCGCCGTACTAGCGCTATACAATGAGCAGTTCTTC. It yields the protein CASSAVLALYNEQFF.